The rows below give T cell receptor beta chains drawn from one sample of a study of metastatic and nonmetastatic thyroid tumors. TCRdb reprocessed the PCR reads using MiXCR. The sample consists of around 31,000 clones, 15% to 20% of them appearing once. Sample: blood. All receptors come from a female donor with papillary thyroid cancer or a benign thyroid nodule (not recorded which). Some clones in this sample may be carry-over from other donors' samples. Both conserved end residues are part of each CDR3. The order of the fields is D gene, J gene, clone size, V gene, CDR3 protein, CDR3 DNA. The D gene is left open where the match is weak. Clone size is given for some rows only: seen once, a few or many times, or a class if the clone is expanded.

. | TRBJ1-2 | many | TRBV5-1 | CASSLAGTPSGYTF | TGCGCCAGCAGCTTAGCAGGAACTCCTAGTGGCTACACCTTC
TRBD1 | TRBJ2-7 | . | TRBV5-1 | CASSRFQGAAESYEQYF | TGCGCCAGCAGCCGATTTCAGGGGGCTGCAGAATCCTACGAGCAGTACTTC
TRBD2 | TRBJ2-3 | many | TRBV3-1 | CASSQGGGRDTQYF | TGTGCCAGCAGCCAAGGTGGCGGGAGAGATACGCAGTATTTT
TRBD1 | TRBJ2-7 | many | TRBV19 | CASSIIPGQGKYEQYF | TGTGCCAGTAGTATCATCCCGGGACAGGGAAAATACGAGCAGTACTTC
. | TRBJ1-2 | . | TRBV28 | CSSSYRLRGGYGYTF | TGTTCCAGCAGTTACCGTCTCAGGGGAGGCTATGGCTACACCTTC
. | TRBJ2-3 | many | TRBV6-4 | CASSASSRATDTQYF | TGTGCCAGCAGTGCGTCCAGTCGCGCCACAGATACGCAGTATTTT
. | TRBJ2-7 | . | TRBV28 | CASSAPSSFSYEQYF | TGTGCCAGCAGTGCCCCGAGCAGTTTCTCCTACGAGCAGTACTTC
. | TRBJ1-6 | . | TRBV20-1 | CTSRWVQGSPLHF | TGCACTTCTAGATGGGTTCAAGGTTCACCCCTCCACTTT
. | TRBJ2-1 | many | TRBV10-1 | CASSESGVGEQFF | TGCGCCAGCAGTGAGTCGGGGGTGGGTGAGCAGTTCTTC
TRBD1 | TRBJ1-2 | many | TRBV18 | CASSPGQGVGGYTF | TGTGCCAGCTCACCAGGACAGGGAGTTGGTGGCTACACCTTC
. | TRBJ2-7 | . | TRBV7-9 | CASSRREGGDEQYF | TGTGCCAGCAGCCGTAGGGAAGGGGGTGACGAGCAGTACTTC
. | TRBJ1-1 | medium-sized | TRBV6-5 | CASSYGVRTEAFF | TGTGCCAGCAGTTACGGTGTAAGAACTGAAGCTTTCTTT
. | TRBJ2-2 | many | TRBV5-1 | CASSSTTNTGELFF | TGCGCCAGCAGCTCAACCACTAACACCGGGGAGCTGTTTTTT
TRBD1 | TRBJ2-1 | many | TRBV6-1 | CASSNDRGHSEQFF | TGTGCCAGCAGCAATGACAGGGGCCACAGTGAGCAGTTCTTC
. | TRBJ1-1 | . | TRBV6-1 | CASSERWSMSTEAFF | TGTGCCAGCAGTGAAAGGTGGTCCATGAGCACTGAAGCTTTCTTT
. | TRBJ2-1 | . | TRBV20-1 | CSARSQTGNEQFF | TGCAGTGCTAGAAGCCAGACGGGCAATGAGCAGTTCTTC